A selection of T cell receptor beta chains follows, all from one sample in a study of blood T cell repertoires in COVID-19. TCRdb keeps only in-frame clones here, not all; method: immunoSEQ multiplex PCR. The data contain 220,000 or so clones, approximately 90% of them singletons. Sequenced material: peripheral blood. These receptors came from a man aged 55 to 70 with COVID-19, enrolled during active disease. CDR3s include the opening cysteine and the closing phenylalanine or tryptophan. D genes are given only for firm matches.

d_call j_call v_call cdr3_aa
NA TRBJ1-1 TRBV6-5 CASSSPRGPEAFF
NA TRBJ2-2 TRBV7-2 CASSPHAARSNTGELFF
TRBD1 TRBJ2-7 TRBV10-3 CAISTGTGFSYEQYF
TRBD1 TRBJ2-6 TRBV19 CASSRQGSSGANVLTF
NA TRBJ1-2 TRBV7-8 CASAPFDGGDYGYTF
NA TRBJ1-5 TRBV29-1 CSVAYSGGGDQPQHF
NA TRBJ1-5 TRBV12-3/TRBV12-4 CASSLGLGQPQHF
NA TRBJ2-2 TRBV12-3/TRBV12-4 CASSLRGSGELFF
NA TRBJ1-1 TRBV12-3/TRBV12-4 CASRYLGGTEAFF
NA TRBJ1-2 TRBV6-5 CASSNGYGYTF
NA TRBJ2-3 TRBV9 CASSAVQGSGDTQYF
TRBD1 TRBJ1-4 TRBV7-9 CASSEGTGVGEKLFF
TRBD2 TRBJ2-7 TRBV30 CAWSRAGVSYEQYF
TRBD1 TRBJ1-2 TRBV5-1 CASSLIGQGEGYTF
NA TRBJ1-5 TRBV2 CASSPVGNNQPQHF
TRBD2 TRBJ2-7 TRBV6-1 CASSDRLAPPYEQYF
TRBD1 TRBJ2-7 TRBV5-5 CASSRSGTGYEQYF